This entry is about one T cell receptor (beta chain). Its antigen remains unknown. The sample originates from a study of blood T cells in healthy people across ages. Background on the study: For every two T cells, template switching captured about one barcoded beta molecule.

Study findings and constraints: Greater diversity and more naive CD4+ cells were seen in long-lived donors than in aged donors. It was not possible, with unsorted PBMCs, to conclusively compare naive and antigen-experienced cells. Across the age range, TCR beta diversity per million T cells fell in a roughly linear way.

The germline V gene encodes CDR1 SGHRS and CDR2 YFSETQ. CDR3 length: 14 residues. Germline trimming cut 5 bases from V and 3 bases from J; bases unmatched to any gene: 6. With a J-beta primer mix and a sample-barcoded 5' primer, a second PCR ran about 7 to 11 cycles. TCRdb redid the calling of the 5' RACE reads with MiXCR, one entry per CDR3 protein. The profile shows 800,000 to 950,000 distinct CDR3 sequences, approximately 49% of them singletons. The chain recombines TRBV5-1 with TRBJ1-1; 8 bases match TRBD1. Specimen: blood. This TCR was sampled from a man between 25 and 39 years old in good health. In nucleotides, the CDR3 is TGCGCCAGCAGGCCGGACAGGGCGGACACTGAAGCTTTCTTT. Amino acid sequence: CASRPDRADTEAFF.